The 8 T cell receptor beta chains given below trace back to one sample, sequenced in a study of OX40 agonist ivuxolimab in advanced cancers. Measured with immunoSEQ multiplex PCR; TCRdb has only the in-frame clones, and not every one. This table holds approximately 160,000 clones, approximately 94% found once. The specimen was CD4+ or CD8+ T cells sorted from blood, collected in a trial of the OX40 agonist ivuxolimab. Source of these receptors: an adult with an advanced solid tumor such as melanoma, head and neck, liver or kidney cancer.

The chain employs TRBV27 and TRBJ1-2; the match to TRBD1 covers 8 bases. There are 17 residues in the CDR3. Looked up from germline, CDR1 is MNHEY and CDR2 is SMNVEV (reference sequence). The J segment lost 3 bases and the V segment lost 6 bases, leaving 15 bases of the junction unmatched. The CDR3 DNA is TGTGCCAGCAGATACCTCAATCCCGGACAGGGCGACTATGGCTACACCTTC. This codes for CASRYLNPGQGDYGYTF.

This chain uses TRBV4-3 with TRBJ1-1; D unresolved. Germline lookup yields CDR1 LGHNA and CDR2 YSLEER. The CDR3 runs to 14 residues. Trimming stripped 0 bases from V and 7 bases from J, with 12 bases between. The CDR3 here is CASSQEIRSGEAFF. In DNA form, the CDR3 reads TGCGCCAGCAGCCAAGAAATACGGTCGGGTGAAGCTTTCTTT.

J is TRBJ1-1 and V is TRBV10-3; D gene ambiguous. V was cut by 6 bases and J by 9 bases, with 11 bases left in between. This CDR3 is 11 amino acids long. Germline V gene data show CDR1 as ENHRY and CDR2 as SYGVKD. The DNA for the CDR3 is TGTGCCATCAGAAACAGTTCCAAAGCTTTCTTT. It translates to CAIRNSSKAFF.

The chain recombines TRBV10-3 with TRBJ2-7; 10 nucleotides line up with TRBD1. The DNA end lines up better with TRBJ2-5; the J call may be wrong. CDR1 is ENHRY and CDR2 is SYGVKD in the germline V gene. CDR3 size: 15 residues. The CDR3 here is CAIRRQGAGQETQYF. The DNA for the CDR3 is TGTGCCATCAGAAGACAGGGGGCAGGTCAAGAGACCCAGTACTTC.

CDR3 sequence (DNA): TGTGCCAGCAGTGCCACAGATACGCAGTATTTT. Encoded protein: CASSATDTQYF. V and J are TRBV2 and TRBJ2-3; no clear D gene. The CDR3 contains 11 residues. The V gene's germline CDR1 is SNHLY and CDR2 FYNNEI. Trimming stripped 4 bases from V and 2 bases from J, with 1 base between. Complete variable domain (other parts from reference TRBV2 and TRBJ2-3): EPEVTQTPSHQVTQMGQEVILRCVPISNHLYFYWYRQILGQKVEFLVSFYNNEISEKSEIFDDQFSVERPDGSNFTLKIRSTKLEDSAMYFCASSATDTQYFGPGTRLTVL.

CDR3 nucleotides: TGTGCCAGCAGCGCCTCGGGGGCCGCGCGGGAGACCCAGTACTTC. Translated, it gives CASSASGAARETQYF. This rearrangement joins TRBV9 to TRBJ2-5, with D perhaps matching TRBD1 or TRBD2 (6 bases each). Per germline, CDR1 SGDLS and CDR2 YYNGEE. V shed 3 bases and J shed 5 bases, with 17 bases lying between them. This CDR3 comprises 15 residues.

The chain employs TRBV11-3 and TRBJ2-1; tentatively, D is TRBD1 or TRBD2 (5 bases each). CDR1 and CDR2 (germline): SGHNT, YENEEA. The V and J ends lost 1 base and 12 bases respectively, with 13 bases between them. The CDR3 is 13 residues long. For the CDR3, the DNA is TGTGCCAGCAGCTTAGGGGGGAGAGGTGGGCAGTTCTTC. Translated, it gives CASSLGGRGGQFF.

The chain uses TRBV2 and TRBJ1-2; D gene unclear. With 2 bases removed from V and 4 bases from J, the gap between germline ends came to 11 bases. In germline, CDR1 is SNHLY, CDR2 FYNNEI. The CDR3 length is 14 residues. The CDR3: CASSETQTIYGYTF. Written as DNA, the CDR3 is TGTGCCAGCAGTGAAACACAAACTATCTATGGCTACACCTTC.